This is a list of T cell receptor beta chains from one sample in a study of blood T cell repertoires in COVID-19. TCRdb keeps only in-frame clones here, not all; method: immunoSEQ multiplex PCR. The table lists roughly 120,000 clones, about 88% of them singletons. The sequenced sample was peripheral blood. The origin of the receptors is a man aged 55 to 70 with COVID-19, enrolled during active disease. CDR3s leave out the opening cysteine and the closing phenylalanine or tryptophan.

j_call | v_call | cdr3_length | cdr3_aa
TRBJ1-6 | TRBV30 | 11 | AWTRQYNSPLH
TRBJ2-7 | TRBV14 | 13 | ASSLGLAGEYEQY
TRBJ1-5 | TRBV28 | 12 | ASSRPRRAQPQH
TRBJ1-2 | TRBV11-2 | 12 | ASSLGQESYGYT
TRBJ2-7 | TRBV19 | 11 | ASRDRGFYEQY
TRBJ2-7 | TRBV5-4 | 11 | ASSLGLASEQY
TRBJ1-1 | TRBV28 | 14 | ASSLRGTGTNTEAF
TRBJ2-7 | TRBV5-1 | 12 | ASSRGLGGYEQY
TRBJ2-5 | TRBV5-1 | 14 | ASSLERGLYQETQY
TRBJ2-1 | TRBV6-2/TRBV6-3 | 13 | ASSFSGTGNNEQF
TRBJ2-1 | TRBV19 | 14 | ASSVGLAGDAHEQF
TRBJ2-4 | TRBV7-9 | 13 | ASSLGNRGQNIQY
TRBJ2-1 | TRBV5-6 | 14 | ASSLWPSGSYDEQF
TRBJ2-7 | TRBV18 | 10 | ASSPSGGEQY
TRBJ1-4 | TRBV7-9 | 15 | ASSLDRGAGTNEKLF
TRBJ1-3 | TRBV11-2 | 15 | ASSLKGQDLSGNTIY
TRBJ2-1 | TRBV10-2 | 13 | ASKRGLGTRDEQF
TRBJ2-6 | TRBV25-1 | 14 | ASSGDVPSGANVLT
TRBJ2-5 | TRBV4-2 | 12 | ASSQGLEAETQY
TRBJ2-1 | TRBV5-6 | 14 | ASSGTSGRVYNEQF
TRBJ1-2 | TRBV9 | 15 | ASSEWEQGMTNYGYT
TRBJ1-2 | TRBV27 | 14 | ASSPRDRADFVGYT
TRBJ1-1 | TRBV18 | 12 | ASSEGTQNTEAF
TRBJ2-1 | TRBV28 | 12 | ASSLLAGGGEQF
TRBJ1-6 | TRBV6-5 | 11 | ASTRSYNSPLH
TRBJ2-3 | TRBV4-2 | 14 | ASSPKAPGFTDTQY
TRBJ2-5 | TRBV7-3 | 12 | ASSYGLGGETQY
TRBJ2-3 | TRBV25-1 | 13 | APCRTGRGTDTQY
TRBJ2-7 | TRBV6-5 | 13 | ASSYARGFTYEQY
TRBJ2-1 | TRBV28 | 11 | ASSLVFYNEQF
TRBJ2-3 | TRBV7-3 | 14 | ASSPFGGGSTDTQY
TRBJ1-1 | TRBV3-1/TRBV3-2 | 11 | ASSQVPGQEAF
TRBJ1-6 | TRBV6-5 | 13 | ASRTSRTESSPLH